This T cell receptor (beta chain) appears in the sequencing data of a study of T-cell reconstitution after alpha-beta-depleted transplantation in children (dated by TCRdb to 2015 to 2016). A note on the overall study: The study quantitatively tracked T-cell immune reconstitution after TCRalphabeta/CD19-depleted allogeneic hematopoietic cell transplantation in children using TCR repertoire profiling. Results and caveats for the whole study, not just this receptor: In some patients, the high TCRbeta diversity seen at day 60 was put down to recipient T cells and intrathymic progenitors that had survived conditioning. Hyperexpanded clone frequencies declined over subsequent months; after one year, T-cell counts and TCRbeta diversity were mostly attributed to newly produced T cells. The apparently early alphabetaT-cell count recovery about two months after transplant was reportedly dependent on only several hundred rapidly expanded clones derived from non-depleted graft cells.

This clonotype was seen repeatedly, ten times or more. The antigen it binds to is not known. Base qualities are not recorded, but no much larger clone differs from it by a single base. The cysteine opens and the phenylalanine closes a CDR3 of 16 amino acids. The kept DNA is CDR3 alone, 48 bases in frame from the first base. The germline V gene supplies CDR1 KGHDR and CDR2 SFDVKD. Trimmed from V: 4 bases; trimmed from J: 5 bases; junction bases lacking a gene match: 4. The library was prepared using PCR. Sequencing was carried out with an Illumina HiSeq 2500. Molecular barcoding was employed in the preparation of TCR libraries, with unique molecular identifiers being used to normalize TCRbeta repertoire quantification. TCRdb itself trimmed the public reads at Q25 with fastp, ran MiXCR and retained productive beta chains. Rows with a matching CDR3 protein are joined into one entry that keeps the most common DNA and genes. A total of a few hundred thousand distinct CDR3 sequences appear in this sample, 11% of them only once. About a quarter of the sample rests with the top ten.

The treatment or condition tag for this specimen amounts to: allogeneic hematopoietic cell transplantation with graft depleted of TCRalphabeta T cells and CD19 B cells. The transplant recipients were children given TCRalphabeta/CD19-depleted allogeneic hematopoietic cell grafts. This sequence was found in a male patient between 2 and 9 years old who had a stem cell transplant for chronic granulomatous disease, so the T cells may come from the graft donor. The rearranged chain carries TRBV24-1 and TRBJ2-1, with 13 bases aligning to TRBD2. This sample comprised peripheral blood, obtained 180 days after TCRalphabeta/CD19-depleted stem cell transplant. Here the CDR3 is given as CATSDRGLAGNNEQFF. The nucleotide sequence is TGTGCCACCAGTGACCGGGGACTAGCGGGGAACAATGAGCAGTTCTTC.